These 21 T cell receptor beta chains originate from one sample sequenced in a study of PD-1 blockade in classical Hodgkin lymphoma. Sequencing was performed with immunoSEQ multiplex PCR; in TCRdb, only in-frame clones are kept and a portion is missing. The table lists more than 35,000 clones, over 65% of them singletons. After autologous stem cell transplantation all patients relapsed, and prior brentuximab vedotin exposure differed between cohorts. Specimen: peripheral blood mononuclear cells (PBMCs), collected before the second cycle of nivolumab. These receptors were collected from a human donor with classical Hodgkin lymphoma.

The chain links TRBV7-3 to TRBJ2-3; D remains ambiguous. The CDR3 has 14 amino acids. V was pared by 2 bases and J by 2 bases, with 8 bases between. CDR1 SGHTA and CDR2 FQGTGA come from the germline V gene. CDR3 loop: CASSLYPDTDTQYF. CDR3 bases: TGTGCCAGCAGCTTATATCCTGACACAGATACGCAGTATTTT.

This clone has more than one count but fewer than ten. The chain combines TRBV5-4 with TRBJ2-7; 7 nucleotides align to TRBD1. Trimming at V came to 0 bases and at J to 5 bases, leaving 11 bases not matched to a gene. The CDR3 covers 16 residues. The V gene's germline CDR1 is SGHNT and CDR2 YYREEE (reference sequence). In DNA, the CDR3 is TGTGCCAGCAGCTTGGGGGGAAACAGGGGTGGGAACGAGCAGTACTTC. Protein sequence: CASSLGGNRGGNEQYF.

The J gene is TRBJ1-6, the V gene TRBV4-2; D uncertain. The V gene lost 0 bases and the J gene lost 8 bases, with 14 bases spanning the gap. CDR3 length: 16 residues. Germline-derived CDR1 and CDR2 are LGHNA and YNFKEQ. CDR3 in amino acids: CASSQDRRTPYSPLHF. CDR3 sequence (DNA): TGTGCCAGCAGCCAAGATCGACGGACGCCTTATTCACCCCTCCACTTT.

The sample holds a few counts of this clone. This rearrangement joins TRBV7-9 to TRBJ1-1, with D uncertain. The germline CDR1 and CDR2 sequences are SEHNR and FQNEAQ (reference sequence). The V gene lost 4 bases and the J gene lost 1 base, with 1 base spanning the gap. This CDR3 is 11 amino acids long. CDR3 in amino acids: CASSSNTEAFF. DNA of the CDR3: TGTGCCAGCAGCTCGAACACTGAAGCTTTCTTT.

The CDR3 loop is CASSNPGARTGELFF. CDR3 in DNA: TGTGCCAGTAGTAACCCAGGGGCGAGGACCGGGGAGCTGTTTTTT. This chain joins TRBV19 and TRBJ2-2, with TRBD1 as a possible D gene (6 bases). Trimming cost V 4 bases and J 5 bases, with 14 bases left between them. CDR1 and CDR2 from the germline V gene are LNHDA and SQIVND (reference sequence). The CDR3 has 15 residues.

The V and J genes are TRBV2 and TRBJ1-2; D not resolved. The germline CDR1 and CDR2 sequences are SNHLY and FYNNEI. Trimming pared 4 bases from V and 2 bases from J, leaving 8 bases between. There are 13 residues in the CDR3. In DNA form, the CDR3 reads TGTGCCAGCAGTGCGCCCTCAAACTATGGCTACACCTTC. Translated, it gives CASSAPSNYGYTF.

The rearrangement joins TRBV7-2 to TRBJ1-2, with a weak D call TRBD1 (5 bases). V dropped 6 bases and J dropped 3 bases, with 11 bases sitting between them. The CDR3 extends over 13 amino acids. CDR1 and CDR2 from the germline V gene are SGHTA and FQGNSA. CDR3 coding DNA: TGTGCCAGCAGGGGGGGACTCCACTATGGCTACACCTTC. As protein: CASRGGLHYGYTF.

The chain joins TRBV5-5 to TRBJ1-1; the D gene is possibly TRBD1 (5 bases). The CDR3 contains 11 residues. V lost 0 bases and J lost 11, with 8 bases in between. CDR1 and CDR2 (germline): SGHKS, YYEKEE (reference sequence). The CDR3 DNA reads as TGTGCCAGCAGCTTGGACAGGTGGGCTTTCTTT. The encoded protein is CASSLDRWAFF.

This clone was seen more than once but under ten times. The chain is built from TRBV2 and TRBJ1-5, with 12 nucleotides matching TRBD1. This CDR3 comprises 18 residues. From germline, CDR1 is SNHLY and CDR2 FYNNEI. Unmatched junction bases numbered 8, after V lost 4 bases and J lost 1 base. CDR3 sequence: CASSGDRGLIVSNQPQHF. The CDR3 coding sequence is TGTGCCAGCAGTGGGGACAGGGGGCTTATTGTCAGCAATCAGCCCCAGCATTTT.

The J gene is TRBJ1-4, the V gene TRBV5-1; possible D gene TRBD1, 6 bases. V was clipped by 4 bases and J by 7 bases, with 17 bases between them. CDR1 is SGHRS and CDR2 is YFSETQ in the germline V gene. The CDR3 consists of 15 residues. The CDR3 sequence: CASSPRSTGGEKLFF. The CDR3 nucleotides read TGCGCCAGCAGCCCGAGATCGACAGGAGGTGAAAAACTGTTTTTT.

In its sample, this clone was seen a few times. The chain is built from TRBV7-2 and TRBJ2-1; TRBD2 aligns across 10 bases. With 5 bases clipped from V and 1 base from J, the junction kept 5 bases outside the gene matches. Germline V CDR1 and CDR2: SGHTA, FQGNSA. The CDR3 totals 16 residues. As DNA, the CDR3 is TGTGCCAGCAGCCTTATAGCGGGGGGATCCTACAATGAGCAGTTCTTC. Translating gives CASSLIAGGSYNEQFF.

The sample holds one count of this clone. The chain employs TRBV7-9 and TRBJ2-3; 10 bases map to TRBD1. Trimming at V came to 3 bases and at J to 6 bases, leaving 6 bases not matched to a gene. Germline CDR1 is SEHNR and CDR2 is FQNEAQ (reference sequence). The CDR3 runs 15 residues. CDR3 sequence: CASSFRQGASDTQYF. CDR3 nucleotides: TGTGCCAGCAGCTTCCGACAGGGGGCGAGCGATACGCAGTATTTT.

The chain links TRBV6-6 to TRBJ2-6; D ambiguous. Per the germline V gene, CDR1 is MNHNY and CDR2 is SVGAGI (reference sequence). The CDR3 is 16 amino acids. The ends were cut back, 1 base at V and 0 bases at J, with 7 bases in the middle. CDR3: CASSYWMPSGANVLTF. The CDR3, as DNA: TGTGCCAGCAGTTACTGGATGCCCTCTGGGGCCAACGTCCTGACTTTC.

V is TRBV5-1 and J is TRBJ2-5; a possible D gene is TRBD2 (7 bases). With 0 bases removed from V and 5 bases from J, the gap between germline ends came to 11 bases. The CDR3 runs to 14 residues. CDR1 is SGHRS, CDR2 YFSETQ, per germline. CDR3 sequence reads: CASSLAGGWETQYF. The DNA of the CDR3 is TGCGCCAGCAGCTTGGCGGGGGGCTGGGAGACCCAGTACTTC. The full variable domain, its missing parts supplied by reference TRBV5-1 and TRBJ2-5, is KAGVTQTPRYLIKTRGQQVTLSCSPISGHRSVSWYQQTPGQGLQFLFEYFSETQRNKGNFPGRFSGRQFSNSRSEMNVSTLELGDSALYLCASSLAGGWETQYFGPGTRLLVL.

V usage is TRBV5-3 and J usage is TRBJ1-5, with 10 bases fitting TRBD1. TRBV5-3 belongs to the ORF category, with a function that is uncertain. The trim removed 0 bases at V and 0 bases at J, leaving 12 bases unmatched. This CDR3 has 20 residues. The CDR3 region has the DNA TGTGCCAGAAGCTTGGGGGGGCCGGGACAGGGGCGCGATAGCAATCAGCCCCAGCATTTT. Its translation: CARSLGGPGQGRDSNQPQHF.

V and J are TRBV9 and TRBJ1-6; 7 bases agree with TRBD1. The CDR3 consists of 15 residues. Germline CDR1 reads SGDLS; CDR2 reads YYNGEE. V dropped 0 bases and J dropped 8; count of bases not matched to a gene: 5. Here the CDR3 DNA reads TGTGCCAGCAGCGTAGAGGGGGCCCCCCATTCACCCCTCCACTTT. Translated, it gives CASSVEGAPHSPLHF.

The V gene is TRBV10-3, the J gene TRBJ1-1; 11 nucleotides line up with TRBD1. This CDR3 is built from 18 residues. V gave up 0 bases and J gave up 1 base; unmatched junction bases: 7. Per the germline V gene, CDR1 is ENHRY and CDR2 is SYGVKD. Here the CDR3 reads CAISESAGGQGANTEAFF. In DNA form, the CDR3 reads TGTGCCATCAGTGAGTCGGCCGGTGGACAGGGGGCGAACACTGAAGCTTTCTTT.

The V and J genes are TRBV7-6 and TRBJ2-2; D unresolved. The CDR3 spans 13 residues. The germline V and J ends were trimmed by 5 bases and 4 bases, with 8 bases remaining between them. CDR1 is SGHVS, CDR2 FNYEAQ, per germline. The CDR3 loop reads CASSLSRTGELFF. The CDR3 DNA is TGTGCCAGCAGCCTAAGCCGCACCGGGGAGCTGTTTTTT.

This clone was observed a few times. This chain connects TRBV6-1 to TRBJ2-1; no clear D gene. The CDR3 covers 11 residues. Trimming took off 10 bases at V and 1 base at J, with 5 bases between the two ends. In germline, CDR1 is MNHNS, CDR2 SASEGT. The DNA of the CDR3 is TGTGCCACCCGTTCCTACAATGAGCAGTTCTTC. Translated, it gives CATRSYNEQFF.

This clone qualifies as medium-sized. This chain joins TRBV7-9 and TRBJ2-2; tentative D call: TRBD2 (5 bases). The CDR3 totals 13 residues. Germline lookup yields CDR1 SEHNR and CDR2 FQNEAQ (reference sequence). Trimming removed 6 bases from V and 7 bases from J, with 12 bases in between. In nucleotides, the CDR3 is TGTGCCAGCAGTCCGAGGGCTGGCGGGGAGCTGTTTTTT. It encodes CASSPRAGGELFF.

The chain is built from TRBV7-2 and TRBJ2-5, with D maybe TRBD2 (6 bases). V was cut by 2 bases and J by 4 bases, with 11 bases left in between. The CDR3 spans 14 residues. Germline V lookup: CDR1 SGHTA, CDR2 FQGNSA. The CDR3: CASSLHRGSETQYF. DNA of the CDR3: TGTGCCAGCAGCTTACACCGGGGGTCAGAGACCCAGTACTTC.